The 10 T cell receptor beta chains given below trace back to one sample, sequenced in a study of early T cells in non-severe SARS-CoV-2 infection (dated by TCRdb to the early 2020s). The library was made by 5' RACE. The run used a NextSeq 500. TCRdb ran its own pipeline on the public reads, namely fastp trimming at Q25 and MiXCR clone calling, and kept in-frame beta chains. Entries are consolidated by CDR3 protein sequence, retaining the most common genes and DNA. A total of over 60,000 distinct CDR3 sequences appear in this sample, around 13% of them only once. The biggest ten clones account for roughly 4.2% of the sample. Sequenced: whole blood. Receptors were obtained from an adult who was a healthcare worker with PCR-confirmed SARS-CoV-2 infection or an uninfected control (not recorded which).

J is TRBJ2-4 and V is TRBV6-5, with a weak D call TRBD2 (5 bases). Germline V gene sequence: CDR1 MNHEY, CDR2 SVGAGI. The CDR3 is made up of 18 amino acids. The ends were cut back, 0 bases at V and 0 bases at J, with 15 bases in the middle. CDR3 protein: CASSYSYFRGSAKNIQYF. The CDR3 bases are TGTGCCAGCAGTTACTCCTACTTCCGAGGGTCAGCCAAAAACATTCAGTACTTC.

This clonotype turned up a few times. The chain uses TRBV29-1 and TRBJ2-1; 9 nucleotides line up with TRBD1. This CDR3 has 14 residues. The germline V gene has CDR1 SQVTM and CDR2 ANQGSEA. V lost 7 bases, J lost 7 bases, and 11 bases stayed unmatched. CDR3 residues: CSARPGTGLNEQFF. The CDR3, as DNA: TGCAGCGCACGACCCGGGACAGGGTTAAATGAGCAGTTCTTC.

The DNA for the CDR3 is TGTGCCAGCAGCTTAGGAGCTTCCGGGGAGCTGTTTTTT. Translating gives CASSLGASGELFF. This chain links TRBV7-6 with TRBJ2-2; D gene unclear. The CDR3 runs to 13 residues. Germline-derived CDR1 and CDR2 are SGHVS and FNYEAQ. V was trimmed by 1 base and J by 6 bases, leaving 6 bases between them.

In this sample, this clonotype turned up many times. This chain links TRBV10-3 with TRBJ2-1; 10 nucleotides align to TRBD1. The CDR3 spans 15 residues. Germline V gene lookup returns CDR1 ENHRY and CDR2 SYGVKD. V trimming: 2 bases; J trimming: 7 bases; junction bases outside the gene matches: 5. The CDR3 loop reads CAISEPGQGFNEQFF. The CDR3 DNA is TGTGCCATCAGTGAGCCGGGACAGGGGTTTAATGAGCAGTTCTTC.

This clonotype came up a few times. The rearrangement links TRBV5-1 to TRBJ1-4, with D perhaps TRBD1 (6 bases). The CDR3 contains 13 residues. With 3 bases removed from V and 8 bases from J, the gap between germline ends came to 11 bases. Germline V gives CDR1 SGHRS, CDR2 YFSETQ. The CDR3 loop reads CASSSGTREKLFF. The CDR3 region has the DNA TGCGCCAGCAGCTCCGGGACACGGGAAAAACTGTTTTTT.

In its sample, this clonotype was seen a few times. The gene calls are TRBV28 and TRBJ2-7; D perhaps matches TRBD1 (5 bases). CDR1 is MDHEN, CDR2 SYDVKM, per germline. With 2 bases removed from V and 3 bases from J, the gap between germline ends came to 11 bases. The CDR3 consists of 14 residues. DNA for the CDR3: TGTGCCAGCAGTTTAGGGGCTGAGGTCTACGAGCAGTACTTC. Residues: CASSLGAEVYEQYF. The full variable domain, in which reference TRBV28 and TRBJ2-7 provide the parts outside the CDR3, is DVKVTQSSRYLVKRTGEKVFLECVQDMDHENMFWYRQDPGLGLRLIYFSYDVKMKEKGDIPEGYSVSREKKERFSLILESASTNQTSMYLCASSLGAEVYEQYFGPGTRLTVT.

This clonotype has a count of ten or more. The rearrangement uses TRBV5-4 and TRBJ2-7; possible D gene TRBD2, 5 bases. V lost 2 bases, J lost 1 base, and 19 bases lay in between. The CDR3 loop spans 17 amino acids. The germline CDR1 and CDR2 sequences are SGHNT and YYREEE (reference sequence). The CDR3 DNA follows: TGTGCCAGCAGCTTTCGGCGTGTGCGGGCGTTATCCTACGAGCAGTACTTC. This translates into CASSFRRVRALSYEQYF. Looking up the rest from reference TRBV5-4 and TRBJ2-7 gives the full variable domain: ETGVTQSPTHLIKTRGQQVTLRCSSQSGHNTVSWYQQALGQGPQFIFQYYREEENGRGNFPPRFSGLQFPNYSSELNVNALELDDSALYLCASSFRRVRALSYEQYFGPGTRLTVT.

The CDR3 DNA reads as TGTGCCAGCAGTTTCAGTGCTCGCGGTGAAGCTTTCTTT. Its translation: CASSFSARGEAFF. V usage is TRBV12-3 or TRBV12-4 and J usage is TRBJ1-1; D remains unclear. The V and J ends lost 3 bases and 7 bases respectively, with 12 bases between them. The CDR3 has 13 residues.

The chain joins TRBV10-1 to TRBJ2-2; a possible D gene is TRBD1 (6 bases). Trimming left V 0 bases short and J 10 bases short, with 12 bases between. Germline lookup yields CDR1 WNHNN and CDR2 SYGVQD (reference sequence). The length of the CDR3 is 14 residues. DNA of the CDR3: TGCGCCAGCAGTGAGTCGGGACAAGGCACGGAGCTGTTTTTT. Its protein product is CASSESGQGTELFF.

Only a few counts were recorded for this clonotype. The V gene is TRBV4-3, the J gene TRBJ1-6, with 7 bases identical to TRBD1. There are 15 residues in the CDR3. J gave up 9 bases and V 1 base, and 6 bases lay outside the gene matches. The V gene's germline CDR1 is LGHNA and CDR2 YSLEER. For the CDR3, the DNA is TGCGCCAGCAGCCAAGTTTACAGGGGTAGTTCACCCCTCCACTTT. As protein: CASSQVYRGSSPLHF.